These T cell receptor beta chains were read from a single sample in a study of blood T cells in healthy people across ages. Each CDR3 protein is one row after TCRdb ran MiXCR on the 5' RACE reads. The sample contains 800,000 or so distinct CDR3 sequences, just under 25% of which appear only once. The data were also submitted as part of a second study, on T cells of mothers and their children.

Source material: blood. These receptors all come from a boy between 5 and 17 years old in good health. Both conserved end residues are trimmed from each CDR3. Each record gives: CDR3 protein, J gene, V gene.

cdr3_aa: ASSQEPAGRYNEQF; j_call: TRBJ2-1; v_call: TRBV4-3
cdr3_aa: ASSSTRGVEWQGPDTQY; j_call: TRBJ2-3; v_call: TRBV28
cdr3_aa: ASSQARGATEAF; j_call: TRBJ1-1; v_call: TRBV4-1
cdr3_aa: ASSQDVDQLWAQH; j_call: TRBJ1-5; v_call: TRBV4-3
cdr3_aa: ASSDPGQGPGKLF; j_call: TRBJ1-4; v_call: TRBV7-9
cdr3_aa: ASSQDPRGETEAF; j_call: TRBJ1-1; v_call: TRBV4-2
cdr3_aa: ASSQGVKGYEQY; j_call: TRBJ2-7; v_call: TRBV4-1
cdr3_aa: SARDHIGGGGQETQY; j_call: TRBJ2-5; v_call: TRBV20-1
cdr3_aa: ASTELRGYEQY; j_call: TRBJ2-7; v_call: TRBV11-2
cdr3_aa: ASSFGGLGSNEQF; j_call: TRBJ2-1; v_call: TRBV28
cdr3_aa: SARLAGATDTQY; j_call: TRBJ2-3; v_call: TRBV20-1
cdr3_aa: ASSQVWPGEEQY; j_call: TRBJ2-5; v_call: TRBV4-1
cdr3_aa: ASSPTVAGANVLT; j_call: TRBJ2-6; v_call: TRBV3-1
cdr3_aa: ASSSPGGSRTDTQY; j_call: TRBJ2-3; v_call: TRBV28
cdr3_aa: SAYGLNREEDGYT; j_call: TRBJ1-2; v_call: TRBV20-1
cdr3_aa: SVSGGVIYNEQF; j_call: TRBJ2-1; v_call: TRBV29-1
cdr3_aa: ASSLLGALNEQF; j_call: TRBJ2-1; v_call: TRBV27
cdr3_aa: ASRSLLAIDEQF; j_call: TRBJ2-1; v_call: TRBV12-3/TRBV12-4
cdr3_aa: ASGRGQGNTEAF; j_call: TRBJ1-1; v_call: TRBV6-5
cdr3_aa: SARRTVGRNQPQH; j_call: TRBJ1-5; v_call: TRBV20-1
cdr3_aa: SASNPSGRNHEQY; j_call: TRBJ2-7; v_call: TRBV20-1
cdr3_aa: SALEPQETQY; j_call: TRBJ2-5; v_call: TRBV20-1
cdr3_aa: ASSYLPEIQGRKATNEKLF; j_call: TRBJ1-4; v_call: TRBV6-2/TRBV6-3
cdr3_aa: ASSLGRINQTQH; j_call: TRBJ1-5; v_call: TRBV12-3/TRBV12-4
cdr3_aa: ASSESDRGSPLH; j_call: TRBJ1-6; v_call: TRBV6-4
cdr3_aa: ATSDLGGESTDTQY; j_call: TRBJ2-3; v_call: TRBV24-1
cdr3_aa: ASSPVVGNEQF; j_call: .; v_call: TRBV7-9